Presented here are 14 T cell receptor beta chains from one specimen sequenced in a study of pediatric ulcerative colitis. Method: immunoSEQ multiplex PCR; TCRdb's copy keeps in-frame clones and lacks some. The repertoire consists of under 50,000 clones, with more than 60% occurring once and the leading ten covering around 3.8%. One to two pinch biopsies were taken from the rectum during colonoscopy. Sequencing was done on a sample of gut tissue. These receptors originate from a girl aged 5-17 years with moderate ulcerative colitis.

This rearrangement joins TRBV2 to TRBJ1-5; D is undetermined. The V end was cut by 5 bases, the J end by 7 bases, with 15 bases between. The CDR3 has 14 residues. Germline V lookup: CDR1 SNHLY, CDR2 FYNNEI. The CDR3 protein is CASSMWPGGQPQHF. CDR3 bases: TGTGCCAGCAGTATGTGGCCAGGAGGCCAGCCCCAGCATTTT.

The rearrangement links TRBV5-1 to TRBJ1-4, with 7 bases fitting TRBD1. CDR1 and CDR2 (germline): SGHRS, YFSETQ. The CDR3 loop spans 12 amino acids. V was pared by 4 bases and J by 8 bases, with 2 bases of the junction left unmatched. The chain's CDR3 is CASSTDREKLFF. DNA of the CDR3: TGCGCCAGCAGCACGGACAGGGAAAAACTGTTTTTT.

The CDR3 region has the DNA TGCGCCAGCAGCTTGGTCACTGGTAGTGAGACCCAGTACTTC. Translating it yields CASSLVTGSETQYF. This chain joins TRBV5-1 and TRBJ2-5; no firm D call. V was cut by 0 bases and J by 5 bases, with 11 bases left in between. Germline loops: CDR1 SGHRS, CDR2 YFSETQ. The CDR3 has 14 residues.

CDR3 sequence reads: CASSLPRFLGNQPQHF. CDR3 DNA sequence: TGTGCCAGCAGTTTACCCAGGTTTTTGGGAAATCAGCCCCAGCATTTT. The chain couples TRBV28 to TRBJ1-5; D ambiguous. Trimming shortened V by 2 bases and J by 4 bases, and 15 bases separated the two germline ends. The CDR3 loop spans 16 amino acids. Germline V gene lookup returns CDR1 MDHEN and CDR2 SYDVKM.

V gene TRBV4-3 combines with J gene TRBJ2-3; D not resolved. From germline, CDR1 is LGHNA and CDR2 YSLEER. V was pared by 2 bases and J by 4 bases, with 13 bases between. The CDR3 is 15 residues long. In nucleotides, the CDR3 is TGCGCCAGCAGCCAAATTTACACTGGGGCAGATACGCAGTATTTT. Translation gives CASSQIYTGADTQYF.

The chain combines TRBV7-2 with TRBJ2-2; D is unclear. In germline, CDR1 is SGHTA, CDR2 FQGNSA. This CDR3 spans 13 amino acids. V shed 5 bases and J shed 6 bases, with 10 bases lying between them. CDR3 residues: CASSLSAAGELFF. The DNA of the CDR3 is TGTGCCAGCAGCCTCAGCGCGGCCGGGGAGCTGTTTTTT. The variable domain in full, completed from reference TRBV7-2 and TRBJ2-2, reads GAGVSQSPSNKVTEKGKDVELRCDPISGHTALYWYRQSLGQGLEFLIYFQGNSAPDKSGLPSDRFSAERTGGSVSTLTIQRTQQEDSAVYLCASSLSAAGELFFGEGSRLTVL.

The chain combines TRBV7-6 with TRBJ1-1; D gene uncertain. Trimming removed 4 bases at V and 1 base at J, with 10 bases between. The CDR3 runs 14 residues. CDR1 is SGHVS and CDR2 is FNYEAQ in the germline V gene. The CDR3: CASSSVWPNTEAFF. CDR3 DNA sequence: TGTGCCAGCAGCTCAGTGTGGCCGAACACTGAAGCTTTCTTT.

The gene calls are TRBV9 and TRBJ1-1, with D perhaps TRBD1 (5 bases). Germline V gives CDR1 SGDLS, CDR2 YYNGEE. This CDR3 is built from 18 residues. Trimming removed 2 bases from V and 0 bases from J, with 20 bases in between. CDR3 bases: TGTGCCAGCAGCGTCAGACCAGAGGAACGGGGCTTGAACACTGAAGCTTTCTTT. It codes for CASSVRPEERGLNTEAFF.

This chain uses TRBV19 with TRBJ1-1, with TRBD1 matching 7 bases. V was pared by 5 bases and J by 1 base, with 7 bases of the junction left unmatched. Germline values: CDR1 LNHDA, CDR2 SQIVND (reference sequence). The CDR3 has 15 residues. CDR3 nucleotide sequence: TGTGCCAGTAGTTCGCCGGGGACAGAGAACACTGAAGCTTTCTTT. Translating it yields CASSSPGTENTEAFF.

V and J are TRBV19 and TRBJ2-1, with D unresolved. The CDR3 sequence is 16 residues long. V was cut by 7 bases and J by 4 bases, with 20 bases left in between. Germline V gives CDR1 LNHDA, CDR2 SQIVND (reference sequence). In nucleotides, the CDR3 is TGTGCCAGTATGAGGTCTAGTGGTCGTAAATACAATGAGCAGTTCTTC. Translated, it gives CASMRSSGRKYNEQFF.

The genes are TRBV30 and TRBJ1-1, with TRBD1 matching 7 bases. V lost 1 base, J lost 1 base, and 0 bases stayed unmatched. Per the germline V gene, CDR1 is GTSNPN and CDR2 is SVGIG (reference sequence). The CDR3 spans 13 residues. The CDR3 here is CAWSGTGNTEAFF. The DNA for the CDR3 is TGTGCCTGGAGTGGGACAGGGAACACTGAAGCTTTCTTT.

V usage is TRBV2 and J usage is TRBJ1-5; unclear D gene. The CDR3 is 15 residues long. The germline CDR1 and CDR2 sequences are SNHLY and FYNNEI. The V gene lost 4 bases and the J gene lost 3 bases, with 13 bases spanning the gap. The DNA for the CDR3 is TGTGCCAGCAGTGGTTCCCGAGTCACCAATCAGCCCCAGCATTTT. As protein: CASSGSRVTNQPQHF.

V and J are TRBV6-1 and TRBJ1-5; TRBD1 might be the D (5 bases). Germline V gives CDR1 MNHNS, CDR2 SASEGT. The CDR3 has 17 residues. V gave up 0 bases and J gave up 0 bases, with 12 bases separating them. The DNA for the CDR3 is TGTGCCAGCAGTGAAGCAAACAGGAGGAATAGCAATCAGCCCCAGCATTTT. This codes for CASSEANRRNSNQPQHF.

This clone was seen a few times. Because the CDR3's place on the DNA is in doubt, the DNA is left out and the CDR3 is given as listed by TCRdb. The rearrangement joins TRBV28 to TRBJ1-5; TRBD1 was called by the table and not checked on the DNA. The CDR3 spans 15 amino acids, including both terminal residues. From germline, CDR1 is MDHEN and CDR2 SYDVKM. Here the CDR3 reads CASSFFGQGGQPQHF.